The 21 T cell receptor beta chains listed next were all sequenced from one sample in a study of spatial heterogeneity in lung cancer. Time point given: sample taken at primary tumor resection. These TCRs are of unknown antigen specificity. Each CDR3 protein is one row after TCRdb ran MiXCR on the 5' RACE reads. The table lists approximately 11,000 distinct CDR3 sequences, more than 4.5% of them singletons. Study-wide points: Mutation counts in tumors were tracked by counts of expanded intratumoral alpha and beta TCRs.

The starting material was lung tumor tissue, obtained at surgery. The receptors stem from a male donor with early-stage non-small cell lung cancer.

By frequency in the sample, this clonotype is medium-sized (0.01 to 0.1%). This beta chain is an off-target read within a library intended for alpha chains, so its frequency means little. V gene TRBV20-1 combines with J gene TRBJ1-6; 7 nucleotides match TRBD1. The CDR3 runs 13 residues. The germline V gene has CDR1 DFQATT and CDR2 SNEGSKA (reference sequence). The V segment lost 5 bases and the J segment 9 bases; nucleotides outside the gene matches: 7. The CDR3: CSARDRGASPLHF. CDR3 sequence (DNA): TGCAGTGCTCGGGACAGAGGAGCTTCACCCCTCCACTTT.

In this sample, this clonotype is large. This beta chain is an unintended read in a library built for alpha chains; its size means little. CDR3 in amino acids: CASSRKGQGILLATNEKLFF. In nucleotides, the CDR3 is TGTGCCAGCAGCCGTAAGGGACAGGGGATTTTGTTGGCAACTAATGAAAAACTGTTTTTT. V and J are TRBV13 and TRBJ1-4, with 10 bases that match TRBD1. The CDR3 is made up of 20 amino acids. Trimming took 5 bases from V and 0 from J; bases not matched to a gene: 15. The germline V gene encodes CDR1 PRHDT and CDR2 FYEKMQ (reference sequence).

This clonotype was recorded many times. This beta chain is an unintended read in a library built for alpha chains; its size means little. The V gene is TRBV28, the J gene TRBJ2-1; the D is unclear. Trimming left V 7 bases short and J 4 bases short, with 17 bases between. The CDR3 is made up of 15 amino acids. Germline V gene data show CDR1 as MDHEN and CDR2 as SYDVKM. The CDR3 loop reads CASTLGAPTYNEQFF. The CDR3 bases are TGTGCCAGCACCCTAGGAGCCCCCACTTACAATGAGCAGTTCTTC.

The sample holds many counts of this clonotype. At one end, the junction sequence differs from germline, possibly due to a read error. This beta chain lies outside the target of a library built for alpha chains; its clone size means little. V is TRBV4-1 and J is TRBJ2-1, with 12 bases identical to TRBD2. This CDR3 comprises 18 residues. The V gene's germline CDR1 is MGHRA and CDR2 YSYEKL. CDR3 residues: CASSHSGLAGFSHNEQFF. The CDR3 bases are TGCGCCAGCAGCCATTCCGGACTAGCGGGATTCTCCCACAATGAGCAGTTCTTC.

This clonotype was observed at least ten times. This beta chain was picked up by a library intended for alpha chains and is off target, so its count carries little meaning. The chain recombines TRBV29-1 with TRBJ1-2; possible D gene TRBD1, 5 bases. The germline V gene has CDR1 SQVTM and CDR2 ANQGSEA. V lost 8 bases to trimming and J lost 2 bases, with 15 bases between them. This CDR3 has 13 residues. CDR3 amino acids: CSSGDGMNYGYTF. The DNA of the CDR3 is TGCAGCTCCGGGGACGGCATGAACTATGGCTACACCTTC.

This clonotype was seen repeatedly, ten times or more. This beta chain appears as a stray read in a library generated for alpha chains; its size is not informative. The rearrangement uses TRBV20-1 and TRBJ2-7; D uncertain. The CDR3 is made up of 14 amino acids. V lost 5 bases and J lost 3, with 17 bases in between. Germline values: CDR1 DFQATT, CDR2 SNEGSKA (reference sequence). The chain's CDR3 is CSAANPQRLYEQYF. The DNA of the CDR3 is TGCAGTGCTGCGAATCCACAGAGACTCTACGAGCAGTACTTC.

This clonotype was recorded many times. With the library built for alpha chains, this beta chain is off target and its frequency is not meaningful. The gene calls are TRBV20-1 and TRBJ2-2; 8 bases map to TRBD2. V was pared by 3 bases and J by 4 bases, with 1 base of the junction left unmatched. In germline, CDR1 is DFQATT, CDR2 SNEGSKA (reference sequence). The CDR3 has 13 amino acids. This CDR3 is CSASGTSTGELFF. CDR3 bases: TGCAGTGCTAGTGGGACTAGCACCGGGGAGCTGTTTTTT.

Ten or more counts support this clonotype. With the library built for alpha chains, this beta chain is off target and its frequency is not meaningful. This sequence joins TRBV29-1 and TRBJ2-1, with TRBD1 matching 8 bases. Looked up from germline, CDR1 is SQVTM and CDR2 is ANQGSEA. This CDR3 is 13 amino acids long. V dropped 5 bases and J dropped 6; count of bases not matched to a gene: 6. The DNA of the CDR3 is TGCAGCGTTCGTCGGACAGGGTCCAATGAGCAGTTCTTC. Protein sequence: CSVRRTGSNEQFF.

This clonotype was recorded many times. This beta chain is off target for a library built for alpha chains, so its abundance means little. The chain couples TRBV4-1 to TRBJ2-5; D possibly corresponds to TRBD1 (5 bases). The CDR3 covers 14 residues. V lost 3 bases and J 4 bases, leaving 12 bases between the germline ends. Germline V gives CDR1 MGHRA, CDR2 YSYEKL. CDR3 protein: CASSHPDRGETQYF. The DNA of the CDR3 is TGCGCCAGCAGCCACCCTGACAGAGGAGAGACCCAGTACTTC.

Regarding this clonotype: Found in a library prepared for alpha chains, this beta chain is an off-target read, and its abundance has little meaning. The rearrangement links TRBV20-1 to TRBJ1-2; D gene ambiguous. V lost 0 bases to trimming and J lost 7 bases, with 15 bases between them. The CDR3 is 14 amino acids. Germline loops: CDR1 DFQATT, CDR2 SNEGSKA (reference sequence). CDR3 sequence: CSAREPGDGRGYTF. Here the CDR3 DNA reads TGCAGTGCTAGAGAACCGGGCGATGGGCGTGGCTACACCTTC.

This clonotype showed up many times. This beta chain is a stray read from a library made for alpha chains; its abundance is not meaningful. The V and J genes are TRBV2 and TRBJ2-3; D might be TRBD2 (6 bases). Trimming pared 1 base from V and 4 bases from J, leaving 12 bases between. Per the germline V gene, CDR1 is SNHLY and CDR2 is FYNNEI. This CDR3 has 15 residues. The CDR3 spells CASSEDVGGADTQYF. CDR3 nucleotides: TGTGCCAGCAGTGAAGACGTAGGAGGGGCAGATACGCAGTATTTT.

This clonotype was recorded many times. This beta chain appears as a stray read in a library generated for alpha chains; its size is not informative. The rearrangement links TRBV27 to TRBJ2-3; D not resolved. V lost 1 base and J lost 1, with 6 bases in between. Germline CDR1 and CDR2: MNHEY and SMNVEV (reference sequence). The CDR3 is 14 amino acids. The CDR3 DNA reads TGTGCCAGCAGTTTATACAGTCGCACAGATACGCAGTATTTT. Its translation: CASSLYSRTDTQYF.

This clonotype was detected many times. This beta chain was picked up by a library intended for alpha chains and is off target, so its count carries little meaning. This chain connects TRBV28 to TRBJ2-7, with D possibly matching TRBD1 (5 bases). Trimming took 1 base from V and 3 from J, leaving 16 bases between them. Germline V lookup: CDR1 MDHEN, CDR2 SYDVKM. CDR3 length: 16 residues. CDR3 sequence: CASSLYSQGAFYEQYF. CDR3 DNA sequence: TGTGCCAGCAGTTTATACTCCCAGGGCGCATTCTACGAGCAGTACTTC. The complete variable domain, with remaining parts taken from reference TRBV28 and TRBJ2-7, reads DVKVTQSSRYLVKRTGEKVFLECVQDMDHENMFWYRQDPGLGLRLIYFSYDVKMKEKGDIPEGYSVSREKKERFSLILESASTNQTSMYLCASSLYSQGAFYEQYFGPGTRLTVT.

At least ten counts were recorded for this clonotype. The library was prepared for alpha chains; this beta chain is a stray read, so its frequency means little. The chain has TRBV2 and TRBJ1-5; 7 bases are a match to TRBD1. This CDR3 spans 15 amino acids. The V segment lost 7 bases and the J segment 2 bases; nucleotides outside the gene matches: 8. Germline-derived CDR1 and CDR2 are SNHLY and FYNNEI. The CDR3 reads CASNRQGSGNQPQHF. CDR3 bases: TGTGCCAGCAATCGACAGGGCTCGGGCAATCAGCCCCAGCATTTT.

This clonotype occurred many times. The library was designed around alpha chains, so this beta chain is a stray read whose abundance carries little weight. V is TRBV28 and J is TRBJ1-2; 8 bases are shared with TRBD1. Germline-derived CDR1 and CDR2 are MDHEN and SYDVKM. V lost 4 bases to trimming and J lost 8 bases; unmatched junction nucleotides: 9. The length of the CDR3 is 14 residues. CDR3 DNA: TGTGCCAGCAGTTCCGCTTGGACAGGGCAGGGCTACACCTTC. This encodes CASSSAWTGQGYTF.

This clonotype has ten or more counts. Being off target in a library aimed at alpha chains, this beta chain has a size of little meaning. The genes are TRBV7-9 and TRBJ1-2; no firm D call. Germline V gene lookup returns CDR1 SEHNR and CDR2 FQNEAQ (reference sequence). The CDR3 spans 15 residues. Trimming took 2 bases from V and 6 from J, leaving 16 bases between them. The chain's CDR3 is CASSLIPELNDGYTF. In DNA, the CDR3 is TGTGCCAGCAGCTTAATCCCGGAATTGAATGATGGCTACACCTTC.

In this sample, this clonotype is medium-sized (0.01 to 0.1%). Because this beta chain is a stray read in a library intended to capture alpha chains, its abundance should not be given much weight. V and J are TRBV14 and TRBJ1-1; the D gene is possibly TRBD1 (6 bases). This CDR3 has 14 amino acids. Germline V gene data show CDR1 as SGHDN and CDR2 as FVKESK. Trimming took 4 bases from V and 1 from J, leaving 10 bases between them. In nucleotides, the CDR3 is TGTGCCAGCAGCCTCAGGGGTCCGAACACTGAAGCTTTCTTT. It encodes CASSLRGPNTEAFF.

Regarding this clonotype: The library was built for alpha chains, so this beta chain is an off-target read and its size means little. The gene calls are TRBV5-6 and TRBJ1-6; D is ambiguous. The CDR3 spans 11 residues. Germline assignment: CDR1 SGHDT and CDR2 YYEEEE. Trimming cost V 3 bases and J 8 bases, with 3 bases left between them. This CDR3 reads CASSSDSPLHF. The CDR3, as DNA: TGTGCCAGCAGCTCGGATTCACCCCTCCACTTT.

This clonotype ranks as medium-sized. With the library built for alpha chains, this beta chain is off target and its frequency is not meaningful. The gene calls are TRBV9 and TRBJ2-3, with D possibly being TRBD2 (6 bases). V lost 0 bases to trimming and J lost 4 bases, with 12 bases between them. Germline V gives CDR1 SGDLS, CDR2 YYNGEE. CDR3 length equals 15 residues. The CDR3, as DNA: TGTGCCAGCAGCGTAGACGGCAGGGAGGCAGATACGCAGTATTTT. Protein: CASSVDGREADTQYF.

This clonotype has ten or more counts. A library made for alpha chains picked up this beta chain off target, so its size means little. The gene calls are TRBV12-3 or TRBV12-4 and TRBJ2-7; D perhaps matches TRBD1 (6 bases). V shed 6 bases and J shed 2 bases, with 8 bases lying between them. There are 12 residues in the CDR3. In DNA form, the CDR3 reads TGTGCCAGCAGGGGGACAACCTACGAGCAGTACTTC. Translating gives CASRGTTYEQYF.

As to this clonotype: Because this beta chain is a stray read in a library intended to capture alpha chains, its abundance should not be given much weight. The J gene is TRBJ2-3, the V gene TRBV30; no reliable D call. Germline CDR1 GTSNPN, CDR2 SVGIG (reference sequence). Trimming stripped 1 base from V and 6 bases from J, with 5 bases between. This CDR3 region has 11 residues. Here the CDR3 reads CAWSGMDTQYF. The DNA of the CDR3 is TGTGCCTGGAGTGGGATGGATACGCAGTATTTT. The full variable domain, completed using reference TRBV30 and TRBJ2-3, is SQTIHQWPATLVQPVGSPLSLECTVEGTSNPNLYWYRQAAGRGLQLLFYSVGIGQISSEVPQNLSASRPQDRQFILSSKKLLLSDSGFYLCAWSGMDTQYFGPGTRLTVL.